This T cell receptor (beta chain) derives from a study of T cells after yellow fever vaccination. This clonotype was picked up a small number of times. TCRdb fed the 5' RACE reads into MiXCR, producing one record per CDR3 protein. This table has about 300,000 distinct CDR3 sequences, roughly 9% appearing once. Germline V gene sequence: CDR1 SQVTM, CDR2 ANQGSEA. The CDR3 has 14 residues. Unmatched junction bases numbered 8, after V lost 6 bases and J lost 2 bases. V is TRBV29-1 and J is TRBJ2-3, with 7 bases that match TRBD2. The specimen was CD4+ T cells sorted from PBMCs, collected 5 days after the yellow fever booster vaccination. The origin of this receptor is a young man who received the YFV17D yellow fever vaccine. For the CDR3, the DNA is TGCAGCGTCGCCGAGACTAGCTACACAGATACGCAGTATTTT. Amino acid sequence: CSVAETSYTDTQYF.